Listed below are T cell receptor beta chains from one sample, sequenced in a study of blood T cell repertoires in COVID-19. Produced via immunoSEQ multiplex PCR; TCRdb's table is partial and in-frame only. The top ten hold 6.5% to 7% of the sample, which has some 350,000 clones, around 91% seen once. Sequencing was done on a sample of peripheral blood. The receptors come from a man aged 18 to 29 with active or convalescent COVID-19. Each CDR3 is given with its conserved first and last residue. The order of the fields is D gene, V gene, clone size, J gene, CDR3 protein, CDR3 DNA. A D gene is named only where the DNA matches it firmly. Some rows mark clone size as missing; the rest say once, few, many or name a class of expanded clone.

TRBD1	TRBV9	-	TRBJ2-1	CASSVAQGADEQFF	TGTGCCAGCAGCGTAGCACAGGGGGCGGATGAGCAGTTCTTC
TRBD1	TRBV27	-	TRBJ2-5	CASSPGTGGRETQYF	TGTGCCAGCAGTCCCGGGACAGGGGGCCGGGAGACCCAGTACTTC
TRBD2	TRBV4-2	once	TRBJ2-1	CASSHQPSGSKNEQFF	TGTGCCAGCAGCCATCAACCTAGCGGGAGCAAGAATGAGCAGTTCTTC
-	TRBV19	-	TRBJ2-3	CASSIRAREDTQYF	TGTGCCAGTAGTATAAGGGCTAGGGAGGATACGCAGTATTTT
-	TRBV11-2	-	TRBJ1-4	CASSREPGWVNEKLFF	TGTGCCAGCAGCCGGGAGCCAGGGTGGGTTAATGAAAAACTGTTTTTT
TRBD1	TRBV11-3	-	TRBJ2-1	CASSLDGQGAYNEQFF	TGTGCCAGCAGCTTAGATGGGCAGGGGGCTTACAATGAGCAGTTCTTC
-	TRBV12-3/TRBV12-4	-	TRBJ2-1	CASSLVRNEQFF	TGTGCCAGCAGTTTAGTGCGGAATGAGCAGTTCTTC
TRBD1	TRBV18	-	TRBJ2-7	CASSRGTGGKYEQYF	TGTGCCAGCTCACGCGGGACAGGGGGGAAATACGAGCAGTACTTC
TRBD2	TRBV7-2	-	TRBJ2-7	CASSRDGGAYEQYF	TGTGCCAGCAGCCGCGATGGGGGGGCCTACGAGCAGTACTTC
-	TRBV3-1/TRBV3-2	-	TRBJ2-3	CASSQSLDTQYF	TGTGCCAGCAGCCAATCTCTGGATACGCAGTATTTT